This is a list of T cell receptor beta chains from one sample in a study of PD-1 blockade in classical Hodgkin lymphoma. Profiled with immunoSEQ multiplex PCR; TCRdb holds only in-frame clones, not every one. The table records 15,000 to 20,000 clones, about 75% of them present only once. The specimen was CD4+ T cells from blood, collected before the fourth cycle of nivolumab. The receptors originated from a human donor with classical Hodgkin lymphoma. CDR3s include the opening cysteine and the closing phenylalanine or tryptophan. The D gene is left open where the match is weak. Rows may omit the clone size; those that give it use once, few, many or a size class.

V gene	clone size	D gene	J gene	CDR3 DNA	CDR3 protein
TRBV19	NA	TRBD2	TRBJ2-1	TGTGCCAGTAGTATTTCGACTAGCGTTTTTATCAATGAGCAGTTCTTC	CASSISTSVFINEQFF
TRBV15	NA	NA	TRBJ2-1	TGTGCCACCAGCAGAAATGTTGCAACCACGGGTGAGCAGTTCTTC	CATSRNVATTGEQFF
TRBV30	NA	TRBD1	TRBJ2-3	TGTGCCTGGAGTGATGGGACAGGGGACACAGATACGCAGTATTTT	CAWSDGTGDTDTQYF
TRBV6-5	NA	NA	TRBJ1-1	TGTGCCAGCAGACATATCACTGAAGCTTTCTTT	CASRHITEAFF
TRBV9	once	NA	TRBJ1-4	TGTGCCAGCAGCGTGGGTACAGCAGCAACTAATGAAAAACTGTTTTTT	CASSVGTAATNEKLFF
TRBV18	NA	TRBD1	TRBJ1-1	TGTGCCAGCTCACACCTCCCGCAGGGGGGGGACACTGAAGCTTTCTTT	CASSHLPQGGDTEAFF
TRBV28	NA	NA	TRBJ1-1	TGTGCCAGCAGTTTGCAGGGACCCATGAACACTGAAGCTTTCTTT	CASSLQGPMNTEAFF
TRBV5-1	NA	NA	TRBJ2-1	TGCGCCAGCAGCTTGGTAGGGGACAATGAGCAGTTCTTC	CASSLVGDNEQFF
TRBV5-5	NA	TRBD2	TRBJ2-6	TGTGCCAGCAGTTTAGCGGGAGCTTCCTCTGGGGCCAACGTCCTGACTTTC	CASSLAGASSGANVLTF
TRBV2	NA	NA	TRBJ2-3	TGTGCCAGCAGAACCACAGGAGCCCGCACAGATACGCAGTATTTT	CASRTTGARTDTQYF
TRBV9	NA	TRBD2	TRBJ2-2	TGTGCCAGCAGCCCGCGGACTAGCTGGGGCCGGGAGCTGTTTTTT	CASSPRTSWGRELFF
TRBV6-6	few	NA	TRBJ1-1	TGTGCCAGCAGCCAGGCACCTCAGGGAGGGACTGAAGCTTTCTTT	CASSQAPQGGTEAFF
TRBV7-2	NA	TRBD2	TRBJ2-5	TGTGCCAGCAGCCCTCAGGTTCTGCTAGCGGGAGGGGAGACCCAGTACTTC	CASSPQVLLAGGETQYF
TRBV6-1	NA	TRBD1	TRBJ1-2	TGTGCCAGCAGTGACCGGGACAGACTAAACTATGGCTACACCTTC	CASSDRDRLNYGYTF
TRBV5-1	once	TRBD2	TRBJ2-7	TGCGCCAGCAGCGGCACTAGCGGAGCCCGCTACGAGCAGTACTTC	CASSGTSGARYEQYF
TRBV19	once	NA	TRBJ2-5	TGTGCCAGTAGTATAGTCCGCAGGGACCAAGAGACCCAGTACTTC	CASSIVRRDQETQYF
TRBV2	NA	NA	TRBJ1-2	TGTGCCAGCCGGGCACAGGCTTATGGCTACACCTTC	CASRAQAYGYTF
TRBV11-2	NA	TRBD2	TRBJ2-3	TGTGCCAGCAGCTTACGTAGCGGGGGCGCAGATACGCAGTATTTT	CASSLRSGGADTQYF
TRBV11-2	few	NA	TRBJ2-4	TGTGCCAGCAGCTACGGAGGGGCTAGAGCCAAAAACATTCAGTACTTC	CASSYGGARAKNIQYF
TRBV7-2	NA	NA	TRBJ1-2	TGTGCCAGCAGCTTAGCTTCCAGCCTCTATGGCTACACCTTC	CASSLASSLYGYTF
TRBV5-6	NA	NA	TRBJ1-2	TGTGCCAGCAGCTGGGAGGGTGCAGGGCTGACGTATGGCTACACCTTC	CASSWEGAGLTYGYTF
TRBV4-3	NA	TRBD2	TRBJ2-7	TGCGCCAGCAGCCAAGAAGCGGCACCGGGACTAGCATCCTACGAGCAGTACTTC	CASSQEAAPGLASYEQYF
TRBV4-1	NA	NA	TRBJ1-2	TGCGCCAGCAGCCAAAGACTTTCAGGGGATGGCTACACCTTC	CASSQRLSGDGYTF
TRBV30	NA	NA	TRBJ1-5	TGTGCCTGGACCGGAGACGGCGATCAGCCCCAGCATTTT	CAWTGDGDQPQHF
TRBV7-9	NA	NA	TRBJ2-5	TGTGCCAGCAGCCCAGGTAGAGTCCAAGAGACCCAGTACTTC	CASSPGRVQETQYF
TRBV9	NA	NA	TRBJ1-1	TGTGCCAGCAGCGTAGGGGCAGGAGGGCCGAACACTGAAGCTTTCTTT	CASSVGAGGPNTEAFF
TRBV5-4	once	NA	TRBJ2-3	TGTGCCAGCAGCTTGGAAGCGGCGGATACGCAGTATTTT	CASSLEAADTQYF
TRBV4-2	NA	TRBD1	TRBJ1-6	TGTGCCAGCAGGAGGGCTCAGGGGGGTTCACCCCTCCACTTT	CASRRAQGGSPLHF
TRBV5-1	NA	NA	TRBJ1-4	TGCGCCAGCAGCTGGGTTTCGGCTAATGAAAAACTGTTTTTT	CASSWVSANEKLFF
TRBV5-6	NA	NA	TRBJ2-6	TGTGCCAGCAGCCTGGAGCCCAACGTCCTGACTTTC	CASSLEPNVLTF
TRBV6-5	NA	TRBD2	TRBJ2-3	TGTGCCAGCAGTTACACTAGCGGGGGACCCACAGATACGCAGTATTTT	CASSYTSGGPTDTQYF
TRBV7-9	few	NA	TRBJ2-2	TGTGCCAGCAGCCCACAGGACCTCGGGGAGCTGTTTTTT	CASSPQDLGELFF
TRBV9	NA	TRBD1	TRBJ1-6	TGTGCCAGTAGCAACAGACAGGGTACCAATTCACCCCTCCACTTT	CASSNRQGTNSPLHF
TRBV18	NA	NA	TRBJ1-2	TGTGCCAGCTCACCAACAGGCGAATACAGCTACACCTTC	CASSPTGEYSYTF
TRBV4-2	NA	TRBD2	TRBJ2-5	TGTGCCAGCAGCCAAGACACCGGGACTAGCGGGGCCGGGACCCAGTACTTC	CASSQDTGTSGAGTQYF
TRBV19	once	TRBD2	TRBJ2-3	TGTGCCAGTAGGCGGACTAGCGGGGGGGATACGCAGTATTTT	CASRRTSGGDTQYF
TRBV7-9	NA	NA	TRBJ1-4	TGTGCCAGCAGCCCTACGGGCAGGAGAGTTAATGAAAAACTGTTTTTT	CASSPTGRRVNEKLFF
TRBV5-5	once	TRBD2	TRBJ2-3	TGTGCCAGCAGCCCCGGACTAGCGGGAGGTAGCACAGATACGCAGTATTTT	CASSPGLAGGSTDTQYF
TRBV18	NA	NA	TRBJ1-2	TGTGCCAGCTCACCCCGGGACCGCAACTATGGCTACACCTTC	CASSPRDRNYGYTF
TRBV2	NA	TRBD2	TRBJ2-5	TGTGCCAGCAGTGGTCGGGGGGGCCCGGAGACCCAGTACTTC	CASSGRGGPETQYF
TRBV28	NA	NA	TRBJ1-4	TGTGCCAGCAGGGGATCGGACAGCAATGAAAAACTGTTTTTT	CASRGSDSNEKLFF
TRBV7-9	few	NA	TRBJ1-5	TGTGCCAGCAGCGACTCAAGCAATCAGCCCCAGCATTTT	CASSDSSNQPQHF
TRBV2	NA	NA	TRBJ1-2	TGTGCCAGCAGTGTTCGCCAGGAGCTTGTCGCCTTC	CASSVRQELVAF